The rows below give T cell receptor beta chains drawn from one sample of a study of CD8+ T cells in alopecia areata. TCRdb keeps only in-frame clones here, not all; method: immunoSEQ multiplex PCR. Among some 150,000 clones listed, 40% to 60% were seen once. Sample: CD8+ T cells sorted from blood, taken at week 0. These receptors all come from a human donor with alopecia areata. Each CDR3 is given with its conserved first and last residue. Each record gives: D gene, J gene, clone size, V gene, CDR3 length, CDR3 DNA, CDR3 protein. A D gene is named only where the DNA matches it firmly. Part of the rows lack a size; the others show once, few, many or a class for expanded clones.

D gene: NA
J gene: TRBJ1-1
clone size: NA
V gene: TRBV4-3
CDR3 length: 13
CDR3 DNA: TGCGCCAGCAGCCTAGGACAGAACACTGAAGCTTTCTTT
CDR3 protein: CASSLGQNTEAFF

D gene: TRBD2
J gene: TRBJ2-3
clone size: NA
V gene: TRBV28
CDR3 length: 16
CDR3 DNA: TGTGCCAGCAGTTTACGGCTAGCGGGAGCCACAGATACGCAGTATTTT
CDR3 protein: CASSLRLAGATDTQYF

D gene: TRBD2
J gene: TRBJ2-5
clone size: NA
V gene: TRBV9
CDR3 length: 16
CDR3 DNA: TGTGCCAGCAGCTTAACCGGGACTACCACAGGAGAGACCCAGTACTTC
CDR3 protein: CASSLTGTTTGETQYF

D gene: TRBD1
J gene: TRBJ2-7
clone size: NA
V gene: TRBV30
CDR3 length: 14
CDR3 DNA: TGTGCCTGGAGTGGCGGGACAGGGGGCTACGAGCAGTACTTC
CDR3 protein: CAWSGGTGGYEQYF

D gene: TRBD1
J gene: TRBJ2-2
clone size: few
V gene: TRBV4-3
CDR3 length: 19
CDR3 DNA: TGCGCCAGCAGCCAACGCCCCCCGCCGGGACAGGGAATTGACGGGGAGCTGTTTTTT
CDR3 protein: CASSQRPPPGQGIDGELFF

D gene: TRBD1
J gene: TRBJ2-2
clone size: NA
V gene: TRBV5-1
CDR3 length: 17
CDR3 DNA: TGCGCCAGCAGCTCGCAGACAGGGGGCCAAATCACCGGGGAGCTGTTTTTT
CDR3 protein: CASSSQTGGQITGELFF

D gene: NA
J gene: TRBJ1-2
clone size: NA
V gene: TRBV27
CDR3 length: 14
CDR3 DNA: TGTGCCAGCAGTTCCACCGACAGCTATTCTGGCTACACCTTC
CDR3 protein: CASSSTDSYSGYTF

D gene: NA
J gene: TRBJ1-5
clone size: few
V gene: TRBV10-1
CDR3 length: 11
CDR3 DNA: TGCGCCAGCATCACCGATCAGCCCCAGCATTTT
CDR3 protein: CASITDQPQHF

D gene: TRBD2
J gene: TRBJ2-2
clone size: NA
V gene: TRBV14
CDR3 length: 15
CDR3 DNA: TGTGCCAGCAGCAACGATAGCGGGCGCACCGGGGAGCTGTTTTTT
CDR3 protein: CASSNDSGRTGELFF

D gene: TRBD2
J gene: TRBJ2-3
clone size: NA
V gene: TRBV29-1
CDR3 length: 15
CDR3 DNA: TGCAGCGTTGAATATAGCGGGACTAGCACAGATACGCAGTATTTT
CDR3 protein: CSVEYSGTSTDTQYF

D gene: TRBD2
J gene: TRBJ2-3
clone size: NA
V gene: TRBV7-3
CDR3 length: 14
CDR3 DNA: TGTGCCAGCAGCCCGGGACTAGGCGAAGATACGCAGTATTTT
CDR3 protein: CASSPGLGEDTQYF

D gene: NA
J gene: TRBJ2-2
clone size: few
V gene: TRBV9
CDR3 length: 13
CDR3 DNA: TGTGCCAGCAGCGTAGTGTCTACCGGGGAGCTGTTTTTT
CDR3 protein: CASSVVSTGELFF

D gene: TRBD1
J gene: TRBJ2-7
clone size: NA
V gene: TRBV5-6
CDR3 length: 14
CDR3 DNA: TGTGCCAGCAGCTTGGCGGACAGGGAGCACGAGCAGTACTTC
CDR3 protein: CASSLADREHEQYF

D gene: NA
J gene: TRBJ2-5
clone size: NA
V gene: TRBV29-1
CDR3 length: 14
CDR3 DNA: TGCAGCGTTGAGGGGCTCATCACTGGGGAGACCCAGTACTTC
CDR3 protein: CSVEGLITGETQYF

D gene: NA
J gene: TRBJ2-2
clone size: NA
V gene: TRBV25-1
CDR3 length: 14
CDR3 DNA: TGTGCCAGCAGTCCCCGAATGAACGCCGGGGAGCTGTTTTTT
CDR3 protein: CASSPRMNAGELFF

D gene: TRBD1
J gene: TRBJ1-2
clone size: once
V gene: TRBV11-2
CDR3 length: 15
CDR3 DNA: TGTGCCAGCAGCCCCCGGACAGGGGTTACCTATGGCTACACCTTC
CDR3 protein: CASSPRTGVTYGYTF

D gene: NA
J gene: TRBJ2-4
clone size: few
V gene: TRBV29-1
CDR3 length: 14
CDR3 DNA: TGCAGCGTGCTTACAGGACTAGCCAAAAACATTCAGTACTTC
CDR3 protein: CSVLTGLAKNIQYF

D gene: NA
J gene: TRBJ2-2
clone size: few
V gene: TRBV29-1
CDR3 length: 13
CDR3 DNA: TGCAGCGTTGTAAACCCGAACACCGGGGAGCTGTTTTTT
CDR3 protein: CSVVNPNTGELFF

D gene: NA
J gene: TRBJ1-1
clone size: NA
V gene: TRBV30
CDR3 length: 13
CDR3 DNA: TGTGCCTGGAGTGTACAGTTGGACACTGAAGCTTTCTTT
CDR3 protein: CAWSVQLDTEAFF

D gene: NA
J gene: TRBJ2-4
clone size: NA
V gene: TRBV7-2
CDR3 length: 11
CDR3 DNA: TGTGCCAGCAGCTTAGGGGCGGGGAAGTACTTC
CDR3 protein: CASSLGAGKYF

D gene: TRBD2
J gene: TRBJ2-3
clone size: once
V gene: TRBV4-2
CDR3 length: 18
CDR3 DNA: TGTGCCAGCAGCCAAGATCGCCTAGCGGGGGGACTCACAGATACGCAGTATTTT
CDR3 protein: CASSQDRLAGGLTDTQYF

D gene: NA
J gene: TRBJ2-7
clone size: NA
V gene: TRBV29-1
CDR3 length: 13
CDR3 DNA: TGCAGCGTTGAAAACCCCGAAAGCCACGAGCAGTACTTC
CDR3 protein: CSVENPESHEQYF

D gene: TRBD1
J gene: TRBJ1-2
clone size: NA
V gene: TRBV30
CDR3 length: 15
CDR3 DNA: TGTGCCTGGAGTGAAGGGACAGGAGATAACTATGGCTACACCTTC
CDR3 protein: CAWSEGTGDNYGYTF

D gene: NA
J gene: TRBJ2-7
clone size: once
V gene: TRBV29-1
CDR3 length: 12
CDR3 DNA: TGCAGCGTTGAAGTAGCGACCTACGAGCAGTACTTC
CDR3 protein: CSVEVATYEQYF

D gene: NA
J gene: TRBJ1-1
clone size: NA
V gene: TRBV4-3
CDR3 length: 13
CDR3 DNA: TGCGCCAGCAGCCAAGATGGGAACACTGAAGCTTTCTTT
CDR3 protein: CASSQDGNTEAFF

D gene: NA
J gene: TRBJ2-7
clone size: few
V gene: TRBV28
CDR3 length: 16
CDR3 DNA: TGTGCCAGCAGTTTATTGCCAGCACAGCCGTCCTACGAGCAGTACTTC
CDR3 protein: CASSLLPAQPSYEQYF

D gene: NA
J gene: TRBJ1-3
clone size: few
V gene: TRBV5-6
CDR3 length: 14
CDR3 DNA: TGTGCCAGCAGCTTTAGTCTCTCTGGAAACACCATATATTTT
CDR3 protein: CASSFSLSGNTIYF

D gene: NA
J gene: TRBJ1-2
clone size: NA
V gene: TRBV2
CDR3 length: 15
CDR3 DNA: TGTGCCAGCAGTGAACGACAAAACCTTAACTATGGCTACACCTTC
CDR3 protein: CASSERQNLNYGYTF

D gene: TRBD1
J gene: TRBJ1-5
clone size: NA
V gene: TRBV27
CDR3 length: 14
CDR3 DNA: TGTGCCAGCAGTCAGGGGGCAGGCAATCAGCCCCAGCATTTT
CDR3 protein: CASSQGAGNQPQHF

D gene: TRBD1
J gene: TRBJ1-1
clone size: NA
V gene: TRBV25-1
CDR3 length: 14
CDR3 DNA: TGTGCCAGCAGTGTGACAGGGGAGGACACTGAAGCTTTCTTT
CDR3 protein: CASSVTGEDTEAFF

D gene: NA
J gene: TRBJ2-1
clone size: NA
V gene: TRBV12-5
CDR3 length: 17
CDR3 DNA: TGTGCTAGTGGTTTGCCTCGGGACGTCGGCCCCTACAATGAGCAGTTCTTC
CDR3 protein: CASGLPRDVGPYNEQFF

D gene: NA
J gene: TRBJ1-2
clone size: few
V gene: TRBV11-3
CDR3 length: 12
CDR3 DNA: TGTGCCAGCAGCTTAGGACTGAATGGCTACACCTTC
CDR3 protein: CASSLGLNGYTF

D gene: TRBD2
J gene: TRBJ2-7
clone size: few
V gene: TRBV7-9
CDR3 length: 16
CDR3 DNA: TGTGCCAGCAGCGTAGATAGCGGGGAGACGTCCTACGAGCAGTACTTC
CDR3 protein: CASSVDSGETSYEQYF

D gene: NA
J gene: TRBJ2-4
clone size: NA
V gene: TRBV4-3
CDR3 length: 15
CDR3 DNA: TGCGCCAGCAGCCAAGAAGCCTCCCCTGATGACATTCAGTACTTC
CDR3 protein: CASSQEASPDDIQYF

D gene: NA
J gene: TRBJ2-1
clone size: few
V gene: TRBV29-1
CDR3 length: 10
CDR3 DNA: TGCAGCGTCGTTTACAATGAGCAGTTCTTC
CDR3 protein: CSVVYNEQFF

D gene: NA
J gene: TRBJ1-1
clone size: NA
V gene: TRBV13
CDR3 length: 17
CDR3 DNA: TGTGCCAGCAGCCTTACACGGGGCGGGGGTGATGTCACTGAAGCTTTCTTT
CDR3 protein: CASSLTRGGGDVTEAFF

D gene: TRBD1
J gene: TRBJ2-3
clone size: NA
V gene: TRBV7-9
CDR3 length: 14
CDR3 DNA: TGTGCCAGCAGCTACTCGACAGGGCCAGATACGCAGTATTTT
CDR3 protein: CASSYSTGPDTQYF

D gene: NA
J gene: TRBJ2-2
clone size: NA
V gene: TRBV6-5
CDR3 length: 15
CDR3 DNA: TGTGCCAGCAGTCCACTACAACTGAACACCGGGGAGCTGTTTTTT
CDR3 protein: CASSPLQLNTGELFF

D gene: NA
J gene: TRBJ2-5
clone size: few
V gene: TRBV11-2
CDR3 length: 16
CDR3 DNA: TGTGCCAGCAGCTTAAGGCCCCGGACAGTCCAAGAGACCCAGTACTTC
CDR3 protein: CASSLRPRTVQETQYF

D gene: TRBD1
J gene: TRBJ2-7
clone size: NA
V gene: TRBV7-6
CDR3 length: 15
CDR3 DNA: TGTGCCAGCAGCATCTCCGGGACAGGGGCCTACGAGCAGTACTTC
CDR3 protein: CASSISGTGAYEQYF

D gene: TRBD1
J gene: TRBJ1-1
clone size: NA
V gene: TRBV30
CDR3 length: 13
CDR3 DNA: TGTGCCAGATCTACGGGACAGGGGTCTGAAGCTTTCTTT
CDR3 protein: CARSTGQGSEAFF

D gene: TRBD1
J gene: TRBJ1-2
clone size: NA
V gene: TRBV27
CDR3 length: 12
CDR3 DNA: TGTGCCAGCAGGACAGGGAGCTATGGCTACACCTTC
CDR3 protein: CASRTGSYGYTF

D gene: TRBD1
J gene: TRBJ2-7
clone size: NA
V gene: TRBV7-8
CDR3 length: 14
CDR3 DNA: TGTGCCAGCAGCACAGGGGTTGATGCATGGGAGCAGTACTTC
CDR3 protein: CASSTGVDAWEQYF

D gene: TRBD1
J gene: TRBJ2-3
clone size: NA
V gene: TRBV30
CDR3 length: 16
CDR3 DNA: TGTGCCTGGAGTGCTACAGGGGGCCTGGGCACAGATACGCAGTATTTT
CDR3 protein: CAWSATGGLGTDTQYF

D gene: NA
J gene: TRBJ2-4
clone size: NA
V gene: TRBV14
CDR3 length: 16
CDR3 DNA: TGTGCCAGCAGCCAAGGACGGGGGCCGACCCGAAACATTCAGTACTTC
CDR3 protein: CASSQGRGPTRNIQYF

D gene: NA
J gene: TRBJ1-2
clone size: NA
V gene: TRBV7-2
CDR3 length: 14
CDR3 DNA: TGTGCCAGCAGCTTTTTGTTGGCGGAAGATGGCTACACCTTC
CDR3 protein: CASSFLLAEDGYTF

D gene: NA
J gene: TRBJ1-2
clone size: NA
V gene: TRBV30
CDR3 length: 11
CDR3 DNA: TGTGCCTGGAGTGTTGGACTAATCTTCACCTTC
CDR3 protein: CAWSVGLIFTF

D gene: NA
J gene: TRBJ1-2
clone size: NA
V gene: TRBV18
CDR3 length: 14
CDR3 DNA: TGTGCCAGCCGCACGGGGTCGATTAACTATGGCTACACCTTC
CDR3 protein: CASRTGSINYGYTF

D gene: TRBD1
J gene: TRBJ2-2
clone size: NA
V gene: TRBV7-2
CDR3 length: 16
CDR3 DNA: TGTGCCAGCAGCTTTCTCCGGGACAGCAACACCGGGGAGCTGTTTTTT
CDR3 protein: CASSFLRDSNTGELFF